The 9 T cell receptor beta chains given below trace back to one sample, sequenced in a study of beta chain features in type 1 diabetes. Study-wide findings and caveats: TCRB CDR3s were moderately but significantly shorter in Type 1 diabetes patients in all four CD4+ subsets.

What was sequenced were expressed TCRB transcripts, since all of the isolated RNA had been reverse transcribed. The data were produced by immunoSEQ multiplex PCR, yet TCRdb's version contains in-frame clones alone and is incomplete. The table lists more than 250,000 clones, roughly 22% of them singletons, with about 0.027% in the top ten. No antigen has been assigned to these receptors. The sequencing input was naive CD4+ T cells from blood. The origin of the receptors is a woman in her 40s with type 1 diabetes.

There are a few counts of this clone. The V gene is TRBV29-1, the J gene TRBJ1-2; 12 bases agree with TRBD1. This CDR3 is 13 amino acids long. The V gene's germline CDR1 is SQVTM and CDR2 ANQGSEA. Losses at the gene ends were 5 bases for V and 7 bases for J; bases not matched to a gene: 5. CDR3: CSVLGQGAGGYTF. For the CDR3, the DNA is TGCAGCGTTCTGGGACAGGGGGCCGGTGGCTACACCTTC.

The chain combines TRBV29-1 with TRBJ2-7; TRBD1 aligns across 9 bases. This CDR3 is 12 amino acids long. Germline CDR1 is SQVTM and CDR2 is ANQGSEA. V lost 4 bases and J lost 5; bases outside the gene matches: 3. The CDR3 loop is CSVGWTGDEQYF. The CDR3, as DNA: TGCAGCGTTGGATGGACAGGGGACGAGCAGTACTTC.

This clone was seen more than once but under ten times. The chain employs TRBV18 and TRBJ1-1, with TRBD1 matching over 7 bases. CDR1 is KGHSH and CDR2 is LQKENI in the germline V gene. CDR3 size: 14 residues. Trimming took 5 bases from V and 5 from J; bases not matched to a gene: 8. The CDR3 loop reads CASSSSTGRTEAFF. DNA of the CDR3: TGTGCCAGCTCATCTTCGACAGGGAGAACTGAAGCTTTCTTT.

The chain carries TRBV18 and TRBJ2-5, with TRBD1 as a possible D gene (5 bases). V was clipped by 5 bases and J by 1 base, with 11 bases between them. The germline CDR1 and CDR2 sequences are KGHSH and LQKENI. The CDR3 spans 14 residues. The CDR3 bases are TGTGCCAGCTCATCGACAGCGACCCAAGAGACCCAGTACTTC. Translating gives CASSSTATQETQYF.

In its sample, this clone was seen a few times. The CDR3 loop reads CASSQETGRNEGYTF. The CDR3 DNA reads as TGCGCCAGCAGCCAAGAGACAGGCCGTAATGAGGGCTACACCTTC. The V and J genes are TRBV4-1 and TRBJ1-2; tentative D call: TRBD1 (6 bases). Trimming stripped 0 bases from V and 8 bases from J, with 16 bases between. The V gene's germline CDR1 is MGHRA and CDR2 YSYEKL. The CDR3 extends over 15 amino acids.

Here the CDR3 reads CASSFPTGNGYTF. As DNA, the CDR3 is TGTGCCAGCAGCTTCCCGACGGGAAATGGCTACACCTTC. The chain couples TRBV11-2 to TRBJ1-2; D is undetermined. The germline gives CDR1 SGHAT, CDR2 FQNNGV. Trimming stripped 3 bases from V and 6 bases from J, with 11 bases between. The CDR3 loop spans 13 amino acids.

This chain joins TRBV5-1 and TRBJ2-5; D gene uncertain. This CDR3 has 15 amino acids. V lost 5 bases and J lost 0, with 14 bases in between. Germline-derived CDR1 and CDR2 are SGHRS and YFSETQ. CDR3: CASSSAPGYQETQYF. CDR3 DNA sequence: TGCGCCAGCAGTTCCGCCCCCGGGTACCAAGAGACCCAGTACTTC.

This clone was detected only a few times. The chain combines TRBV2 with TRBJ2-5; maybe TRBD2 (5 bases). This CDR3 comprises 15 residues. Trimming took off 7 bases at V and 3 bases at J, with 18 bases between the two ends. Germline V gene sequence: CDR1 SNHLY, CDR2 FYNNEI. This chain's CDR3 is CASTSNTGLEETQYF. DNA for the CDR3: TGTGCCAGCACTTCCAACACCGGACTTGAAGAGACCCAGTACTTC. The variable domain in full, with the rest retrieved from reference TRBV2 and TRBJ2-5, is EPEVTQTPSHQVTQMGQEVILRCVPISNHLYFYWYRQILGQKVEFLVSFYNNEISEKSEIFDDQFSVERPDGSNFTLKIRSTKLEDSAMYFCASTSNTGLEETQYFGPGTRLLVL.

The rearrangement uses TRBV7-2 and TRBJ2-5; TRBD2 might be the D (6 bases). V lost 6 bases, J lost 4 bases, and 9 bases lay in between. Per the germline V gene, CDR1 is SGHTA and CDR2 is FQGNSA. The CDR3 runs to 12 residues. CDR3 protein: CASRLEGETQYF. In DNA form, the CDR3 reads TGTGCCAGCAGGCTGGAGGGAGAGACCCAGTACTTC.